This entry lists 13 T cell receptor beta chains sequenced from one sample in a study of blood T cell repertoires in COVID-19. Libraries were prepared by immunoSEQ multiplex PCR; TCRdb keeps only in-frame clonotypes and omits some of them. This sample has 160,000 or so clones, with about 92% found just once. Sequenced sample: peripheral blood. These receptors all stem from a man in his sixties with active or convalescent COVID-19.

The V call is TRBV7-9, the J call TRBJ2-1; 11 bases agree with TRBD2. The V segment lost 2 bases and the J segment 6 bases; nucleotides outside the gene matches: 9. Looked up from germline, CDR1 is SEHNR and CDR2 is FQNEAQ (reference sequence). This CDR3 region has 17 residues. Here the CDR3 DNA reads TGTGCCAGCAGCTTATGGTCGCTAGCGGGGGGTATCAATGAGCAGTTCTTC. This encodes CASSLWSLAGGINEQFF.

The chain couples TRBV6-6 to TRBJ1-1; D possibly corresponds to TRBD1 (5 bases). The germline CDR1 and CDR2 sequences are MNHNY and SVGAGI (reference sequence). The CDR3 covers 12 residues. With 7 bases removed from V and 11 bases from J, the gap between germline ends came to 17 bases. The CDR3 here is CASIRGESQAFF. CDR3 nucleotide sequence: TGTGCCAGCATACGGGGGGAGTCGCAGGCTTTCTTT.

The V gene is TRBV7-7, the J gene TRBJ2-7, with D tentatively TRBD1 (5 bases). Deletions cut 5 bases from V and 2 bases from J, with 16 bases between. The CDR3 has 15 residues. The germline gives CDR1 SSHAT, CDR2 FNYEAQ (reference sequence). The DNA for the CDR3 is TGTGCCAGCAGCCCCGACATATCAGGGCCCTACGAGCAGTACTTC. Translating it yields CASSPDISGPYEQYF.

CDR3 DNA sequence: TGTGCCGGACGTAGGGGCGCCTATAATTCACCCCTCCACTTT. It yields the protein CAGRRGAYNSPLHF. The rearrangement joins TRBV2 to TRBJ1-6; a possible D gene is TRBD1 (5 bases). This CDR3 comprises 14 residues. Per germline, CDR1 SNHLY and CDR2 FYNNEI. Between the trimmed V and J ends, which lost 11 bases and 2 bases, there was a span of 13 bases.

This clone was seen just once. The chain combines TRBV10-3 with TRBJ2-7; D is ambiguous. CDR1 is ENHRY, CDR2 SYGVKD, per germline. CDR3 length equals 11 residues. V shed 4 bases and J shed 2 bases, with 3 bases lying between them. This CDR3 is CAISAAYEQYF. CDR3 bases: TGTGCCATCAGTGCAGCCTACGAGCAGTACTTC.

The chain links TRBV2 to TRBJ1-1; no definite D call. Trimming stripped 8 bases from V and 1 base from J, with 17 bases between. Germline lookup yields CDR1 SNHLY and CDR2 FYNNEI. The CDR3 has 15 residues. DNA for the CDR3: TGTGCCAGCCAAGATGTAGGAGGTCGGAACACTGAAGCTTTCTTT. Protein product: CASQDVGGRNTEAFF.

This chain links TRBV3-1 (or the pseudogene TRBV3-2) with TRBJ1-6, with 7 bases fitting TRBD1. The length of the CDR3 is 14 residues. After removal of 3 bases from V and 9 bases from J, the junction contained 5 bases not matched to a gene. Per germline, CDR1 LGHDT and CDR2 YNNKEL (reference sequence). In nucleotides, the CDR3 is TGTGCCAGCAGCCAGGGGACAGTAGGTTCACCCCTCCACTTT. Its translation is CASSQGTVGSPLHF.

The rearrangement joins TRBV5-1 to TRBJ1-3; possible D gene TRBD1, 5 bases. The CDR3 extends over 16 amino acids. Trimming removed 0 bases at V and 1 base at J, with 11 bases between. Germline loops: CDR1 SGHRS, CDR2 YFSETQ. DNA for the CDR3: TGCGCCAGCAGCTTGGACCCCGCAGGGTCTGGAAACACCATATATTTT. Protein product: CASSLDPAGSGNTIYF.

In nucleotides, the CDR3 is TGTGCCAGCAGTTCGACAGGGGGGGTCAGCACTGAAGCTTTCTTT. Translating it yields CASSSTGGVSTEAFF. The chain uses TRBV28 and TRBJ1-1; 9 bases match TRBD1. V lost 4 bases and J lost 4; bases outside the gene matches: 7. In germline, CDR1 is MDHEN, CDR2 SYDVKM. The CDR3 length is 15 residues.

This clone has just one count. The chain combines TRBV6-1 with TRBJ1-1; TRBD1 is a possible D gene (5 bases). The CDR3 is 13 amino acids. Trimming pared 3 bases from V and 7 bases from J, leaving 12 bases between. Per germline, CDR1 MNHNS and CDR2 SASEGT. The CDR3 sequence: CASSDPGNLEAFF. The DNA of the CDR3 is TGTGCCAGCAGTGACCCAGGGAACCTTGAAGCTTTCTTT.

The CDR3 sequence: CASSYTQTGELFF. As DNA, the CDR3 is TGTGCCAGCAGTTACACCCAGACCGGGGAGCTGTTTTTT. The V call is TRBV6-5, the J call TRBJ2-2; D gene ambiguous. Germline CDR1 and CDR2: MNHEY and SVGAGI. With 2 bases removed from V and 5 bases from J, the gap between germline ends came to 6 bases. The CDR3 contains 13 residues.

V is TRBV4-1 and J is TRBJ1-5, with D perhaps matching TRBD1 (5 bases). The CDR3 has 15 amino acids. The germline V gene has CDR1 MGHRA and CDR2 YSYEKL. The V end was cut by 4 bases, the J end by 5 bases, with 15 bases between. The CDR3 coding sequence is TGCGCCAGCAGCCGCGAAGGACAATTCTATCAGCCCCAGCATTTT. This encodes CASSREGQFYQPQHF.

The CDR3 sequence: CAISQTGSFSYEQYF. Written as DNA, the CDR3 is TGTGCCATCTCCCAGACAGGATCCTTCTCCTACGAGCAGTACTTC. This chain connects TRBV10-3 to TRBJ2-7; tentative D call: TRBD1 (6 bases). The CDR3 is 15 amino acids. Germline CDR1 and CDR2: ENHRY and SYGVKD. The V end lost 8 bases, the J end lost 0 bases, and 17 bases lay between the germline ends.